This T cell receptor beta chain appears in the sequencing data of a study of STAT3 mutations in large granular lymphocyte leukemia. Study-level points and caveats: Every T-cell large granular lymphocyte leukemia patient had at least one immunodominant TCR beta clonotype. TCR clonotype switching after therapy occurred in about 35% of the 18 patients. Persisting codominant clonotypes may have hidden a small pathogenic clone.

This table comes from immunoSEQ multiplex PCR, and its TCRdb copy is limited to in-frame clones, with some not included. The sample records roughly 5,400 clones, 85% to 95% being singletons. Germline loops: CDR1 LGHNT, CDR2 FRNRAP. V lost 0 bases and J 5 bases, leaving 10 bases between the germline ends. The length of the CDR3 is 14 residues. This clone is a singleton in its sample. Its antigen is still unknown. This receptor was obtained from a man in his sixties with T-cell large granular lymphocyte leukemia. Some clones in this sample may be carry-over from other donors' samples. The rearrangement uses TRBV12-5 and TRBJ1-1; no firm D call. The sample consisted of peripheral blood mononuclear cells. The DNA for the CDR3 is TGTGCTAGTGGTTTGGTACTAAGGGTGACTGAAGCTTTCTTT. Translation gives CASGLVLRVTEAFF.